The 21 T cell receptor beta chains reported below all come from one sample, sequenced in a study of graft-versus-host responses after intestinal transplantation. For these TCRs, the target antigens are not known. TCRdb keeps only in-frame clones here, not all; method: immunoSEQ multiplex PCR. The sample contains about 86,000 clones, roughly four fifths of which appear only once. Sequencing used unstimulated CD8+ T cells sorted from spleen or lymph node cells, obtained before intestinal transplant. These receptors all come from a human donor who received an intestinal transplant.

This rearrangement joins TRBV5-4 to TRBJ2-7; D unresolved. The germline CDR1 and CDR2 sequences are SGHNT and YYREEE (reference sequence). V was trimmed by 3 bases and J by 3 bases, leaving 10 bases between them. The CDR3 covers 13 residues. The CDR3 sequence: CASSSTGLYEQYF. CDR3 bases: TGTGCCAGCAGCTCAACCGGCCTCTACGAGCAGTACTTC.

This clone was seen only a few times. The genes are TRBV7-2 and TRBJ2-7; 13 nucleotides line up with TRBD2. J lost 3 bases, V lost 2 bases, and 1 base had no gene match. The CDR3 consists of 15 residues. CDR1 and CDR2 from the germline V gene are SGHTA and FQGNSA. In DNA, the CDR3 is TGTGCCAGCAGCTTAACTAGCGGGGGGGACTACGAGCAGTACTTC. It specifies CASSLTSGGDYEQYF.

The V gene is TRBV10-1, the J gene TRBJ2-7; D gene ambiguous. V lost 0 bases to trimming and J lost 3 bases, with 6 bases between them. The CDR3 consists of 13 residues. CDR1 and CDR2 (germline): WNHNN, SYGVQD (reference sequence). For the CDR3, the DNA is TGCGCCAGCAGTGAGTCGAACAGCTACGAGCAGTACTTC. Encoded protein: CASSESNSYEQYF.

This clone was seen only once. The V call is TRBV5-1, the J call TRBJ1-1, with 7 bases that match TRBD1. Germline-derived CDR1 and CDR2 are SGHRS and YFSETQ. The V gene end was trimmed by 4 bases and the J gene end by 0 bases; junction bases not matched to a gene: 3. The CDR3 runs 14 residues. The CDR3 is CASSQGGMNTEAFF. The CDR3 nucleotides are TGCGCCAGCAGCCAGGGGGGGATGAACACTGAAGCTTTCTTT.

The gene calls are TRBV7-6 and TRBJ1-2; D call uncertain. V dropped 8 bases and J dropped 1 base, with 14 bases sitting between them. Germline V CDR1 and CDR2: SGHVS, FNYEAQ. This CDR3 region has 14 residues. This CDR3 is CASGPETDNYGYTF. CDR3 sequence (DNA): TGTGCCAGCGGGCCCGAGACGGATAACTATGGCTACACCTTC.

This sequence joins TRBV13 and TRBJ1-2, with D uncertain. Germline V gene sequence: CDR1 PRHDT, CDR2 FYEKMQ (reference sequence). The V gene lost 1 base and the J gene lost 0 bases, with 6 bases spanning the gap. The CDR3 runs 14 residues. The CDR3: CASSLEGPNYGYTF. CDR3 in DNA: TGTGCCAGCAGCTTAGAAGGACCTAACTATGGCTACACCTTC.

The CDR3 DNA reads as TGTGCCAGCAGCTTAGGGGACAGCACCACAGATACGCAGTATTTT. Translated, it gives CASSLGDSTTDTQYF. This chain joins TRBV7-6 and TRBJ2-3, with 7 bases aligning to TRBD1. Per the germline V gene, CDR1 is SGHVS and CDR2 is FNYEAQ. The CDR3 sequence is 15 residues long. The V segment lost 1 base and the J segment 2 bases; nucleotides outside the gene matches: 3.

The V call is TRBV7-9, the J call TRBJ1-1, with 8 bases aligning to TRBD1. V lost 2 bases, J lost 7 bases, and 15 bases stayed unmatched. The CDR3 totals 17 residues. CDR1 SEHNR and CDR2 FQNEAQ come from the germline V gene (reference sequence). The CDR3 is CASSLSPFRGQVGEAFF. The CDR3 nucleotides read TGTGCCAGCAGCTTAAGCCCTTTCAGGGGGCAGGTAGGTGAAGCTTTCTTT.

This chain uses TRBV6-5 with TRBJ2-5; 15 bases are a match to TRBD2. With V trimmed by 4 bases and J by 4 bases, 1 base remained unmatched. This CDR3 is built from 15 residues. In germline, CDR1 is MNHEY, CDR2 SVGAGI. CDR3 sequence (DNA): TGTGCCAGCAGTTGGACTAGCGGGGGGGCAGAGACCCAGTACTTC. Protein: CASSWTSGGAETQYF.

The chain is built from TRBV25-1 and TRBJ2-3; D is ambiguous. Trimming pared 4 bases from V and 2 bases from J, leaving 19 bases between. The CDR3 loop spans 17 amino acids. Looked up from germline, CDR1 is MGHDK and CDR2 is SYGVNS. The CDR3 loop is CASSVGSDQIATDTQYF. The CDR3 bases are TGTGCCAGCAGTGTAGGTTCCGATCAAATCGCCACAGATACGCAGTATTTT.

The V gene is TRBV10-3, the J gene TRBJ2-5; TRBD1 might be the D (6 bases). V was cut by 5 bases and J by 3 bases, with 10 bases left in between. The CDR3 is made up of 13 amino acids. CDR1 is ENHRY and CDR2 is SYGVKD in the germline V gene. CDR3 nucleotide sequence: TGTGCCATCAGTAGTGAGGGGGAAGAGACCCAGTACTTC. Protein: CAISSEGEETQYF.

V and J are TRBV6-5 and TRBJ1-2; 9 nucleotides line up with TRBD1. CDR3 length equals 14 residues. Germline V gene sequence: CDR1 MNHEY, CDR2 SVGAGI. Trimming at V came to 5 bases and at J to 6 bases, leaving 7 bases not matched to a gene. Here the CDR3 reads CASSVMGQGDGYTF. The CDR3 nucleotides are TGTGCCAGCAGTGTCATGGGACAGGGCGATGGCTACACCTTC.

CDR3 region: CASSLAPGTGNTIYF. The CDR3 coding sequence is TGCGCCAGCAGCTTGGCACCAGGGACTGGAAACACCATATATTTT. V and J are TRBV5-1 and TRBJ1-3; possibly TRBD1 for D (5 bases). CDR3 size: 15 residues. Trimming pared 0 bases from V and 2 bases from J, leaving 9 bases between. Germline values: CDR1 SGHRS, CDR2 YFSETQ.

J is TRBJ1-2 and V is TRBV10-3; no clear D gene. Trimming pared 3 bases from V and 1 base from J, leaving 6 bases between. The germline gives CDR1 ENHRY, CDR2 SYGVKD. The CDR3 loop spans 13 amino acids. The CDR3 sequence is CAISDNSNYGYTF. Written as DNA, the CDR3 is TGTGCCATCAGTGACAACAGTAACTATGGCTACACCTTC.

The CDR3 DNA reads as TGTGCCAGTAGTGAAGGGACAGGGGGCTACAATGAGCAGTTCTTC. Translation: CASSEGTGGYNEQFF. The J gene is TRBJ2-1, the V gene TRBV19, with TRBD1 identical over 11 bases. After removal of 5 bases from V and 3 bases from J, the junction contained 3 bases not matched to a gene. CDR1 LNHDA and CDR2 SQIVND come from the germline V gene (reference sequence). The CDR3 covers 15 residues.

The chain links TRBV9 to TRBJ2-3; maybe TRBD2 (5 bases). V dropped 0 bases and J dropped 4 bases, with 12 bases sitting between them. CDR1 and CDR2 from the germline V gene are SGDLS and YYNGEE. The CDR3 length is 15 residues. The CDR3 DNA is TGTGCCAGCAGCGTAGAGCTAGCCGGGTCAGATACGCAGTATTTT. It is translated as CASSVELAGSDTQYF.

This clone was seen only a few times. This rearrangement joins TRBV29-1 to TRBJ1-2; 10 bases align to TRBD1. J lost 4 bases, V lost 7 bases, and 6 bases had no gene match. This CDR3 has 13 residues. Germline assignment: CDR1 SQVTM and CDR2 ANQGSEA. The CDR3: CSAGQGSTYGYTF. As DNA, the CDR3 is TGCAGCGCGGGACAGGGGTCAACCTATGGCTACACCTTC.

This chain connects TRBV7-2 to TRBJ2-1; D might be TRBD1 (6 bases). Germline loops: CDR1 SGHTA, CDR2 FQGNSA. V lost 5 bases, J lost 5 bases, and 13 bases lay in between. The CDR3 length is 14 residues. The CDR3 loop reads CASSPTGNDNEQFF. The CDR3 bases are TGTGCCAGCAGCCCTACAGGGAACGACAATGAGCAGTTCTTC. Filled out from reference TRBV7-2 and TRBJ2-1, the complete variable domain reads GAGVSQSPSNKVTEKGKDVELRCDPISGHTALYWYRQSLGQGLEFLIYFQGNSAPDKSGLPSDRFSAERTGGSVSTLTIQRTQQEDSAVYLCASSPTGNDNEQFFGPGTRLTVL.

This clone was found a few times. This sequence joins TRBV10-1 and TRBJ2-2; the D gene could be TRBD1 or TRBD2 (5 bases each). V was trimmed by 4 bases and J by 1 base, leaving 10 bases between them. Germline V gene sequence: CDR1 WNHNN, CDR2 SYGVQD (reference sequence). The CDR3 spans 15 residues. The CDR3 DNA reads TGCGCCAGCAGTGCCGGGACGGGGAACACCGGGGAGCTGTTTTTT. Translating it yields CASSAGTGNTGELFF.

The CDR3 region is CASSGGAQGYTGWSTEAFF. The CDR3 DNA is TGTGCCAGTAGTGGGGGGGCACAGGGATATACAGGGTGGAGCACTGAAGCTTTCTTT. This chain uses TRBV19 with TRBJ1-1, with D perhaps matching TRBD1 (6 bases). Trimming stripped 5 bases from V and 4 bases from J, with 29 bases between. The germline V gene has CDR1 LNHDA and CDR2 SQIVND (reference sequence). This CDR3 is built from 19 residues.

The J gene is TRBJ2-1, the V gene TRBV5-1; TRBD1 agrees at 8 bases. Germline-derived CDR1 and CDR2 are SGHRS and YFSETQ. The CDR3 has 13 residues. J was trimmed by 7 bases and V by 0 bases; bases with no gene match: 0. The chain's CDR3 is CASSLDRGNEQFF. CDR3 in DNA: TGCGCCAGCAGCTTGGACAGGGGGAATGAGCAGTTCTTC.